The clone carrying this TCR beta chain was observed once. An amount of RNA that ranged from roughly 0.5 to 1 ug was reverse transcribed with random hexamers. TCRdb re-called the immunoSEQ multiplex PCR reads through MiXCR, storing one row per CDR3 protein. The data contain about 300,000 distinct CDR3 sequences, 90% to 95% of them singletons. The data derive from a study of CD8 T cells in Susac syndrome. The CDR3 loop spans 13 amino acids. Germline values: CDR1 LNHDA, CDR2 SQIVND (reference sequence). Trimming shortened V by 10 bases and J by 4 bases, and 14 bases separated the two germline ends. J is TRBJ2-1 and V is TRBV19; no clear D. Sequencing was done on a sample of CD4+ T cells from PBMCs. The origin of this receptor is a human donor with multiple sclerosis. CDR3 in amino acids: CATSRGPYNEQFF. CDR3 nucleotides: TGTGCCACCTCCCGAGGCCCTTACAATGAGCAGTTCTTC.